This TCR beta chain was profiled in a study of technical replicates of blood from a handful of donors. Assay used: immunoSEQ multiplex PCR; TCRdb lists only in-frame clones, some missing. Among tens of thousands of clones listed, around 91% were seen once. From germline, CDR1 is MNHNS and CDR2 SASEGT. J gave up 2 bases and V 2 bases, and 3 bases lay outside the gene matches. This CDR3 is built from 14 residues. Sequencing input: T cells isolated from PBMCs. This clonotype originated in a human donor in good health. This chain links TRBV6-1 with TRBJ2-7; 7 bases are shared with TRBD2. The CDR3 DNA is TGTGCCAGCAGTGAATGGCTAGCGGCCTACGAGCAGTACTTC. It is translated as CASSEWLAAYEQYF.